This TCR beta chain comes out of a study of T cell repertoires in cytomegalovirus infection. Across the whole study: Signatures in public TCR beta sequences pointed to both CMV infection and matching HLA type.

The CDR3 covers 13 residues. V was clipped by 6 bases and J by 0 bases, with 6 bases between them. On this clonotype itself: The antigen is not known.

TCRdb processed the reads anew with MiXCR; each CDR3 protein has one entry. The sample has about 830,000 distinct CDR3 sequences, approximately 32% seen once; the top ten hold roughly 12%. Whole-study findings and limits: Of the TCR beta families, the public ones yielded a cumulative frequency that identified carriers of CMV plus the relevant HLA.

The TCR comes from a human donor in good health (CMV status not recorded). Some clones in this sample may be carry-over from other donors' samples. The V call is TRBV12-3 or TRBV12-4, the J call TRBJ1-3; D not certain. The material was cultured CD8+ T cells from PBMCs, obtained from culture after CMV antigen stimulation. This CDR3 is CASSRASGNTIYF. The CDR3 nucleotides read TGTGCCAGCAGCCGAGCCTCTGGAAACACCATATATTTT.